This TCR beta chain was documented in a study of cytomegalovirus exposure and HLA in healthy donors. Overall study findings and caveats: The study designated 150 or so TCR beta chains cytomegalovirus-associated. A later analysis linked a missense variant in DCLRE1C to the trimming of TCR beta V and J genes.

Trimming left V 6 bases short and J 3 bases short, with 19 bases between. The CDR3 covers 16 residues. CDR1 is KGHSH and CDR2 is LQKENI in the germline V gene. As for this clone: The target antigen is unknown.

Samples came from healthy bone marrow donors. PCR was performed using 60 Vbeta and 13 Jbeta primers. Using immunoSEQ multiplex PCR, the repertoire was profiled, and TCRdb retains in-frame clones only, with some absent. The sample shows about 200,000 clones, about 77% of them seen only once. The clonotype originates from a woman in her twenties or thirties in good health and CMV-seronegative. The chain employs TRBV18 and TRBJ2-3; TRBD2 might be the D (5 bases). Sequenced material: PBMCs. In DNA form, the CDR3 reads TGTGCCAGCTCGCCCTTCGAGCGGAGCACAACAGATACGCAGTATTTT. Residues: CASSPFERSTTDTQYF. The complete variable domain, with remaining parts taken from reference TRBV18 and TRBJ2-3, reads NAGVMQNPRHLVRRRGQEARLRCSPMKGHSHVYWYRQLPEEGLKFMVYLQKENIIDESGMPKERFSAEFPKEGPSILRIQQVVRGDSAAYFCASSPFERSTTDTQYFGPGTRLTVL.